This T cell receptor (beta chain) originates from a study of T cells in localized non-small cell lung cancer. A remark on this clone: The antigen is unknown.

This CDR3 region has 12 residues. V was shortened by 0 bases and J by 4 bases, with 4 bases between the two germline ends. Germline loops: CDR1 SGHTA, CDR2 FQGNSA. Overall study results and limits: Sequencing involved a lone tumor region, leaving heterogeneity possible. In uninvolved adjacent lung, T cell clonality reached its highest value, exceeding tumor.

TCRdb's copy holds only in-frame clones and misses some; the assay was immunoSEQ multiplex PCR. This sample carries 60,000 to 75,000 clones, almost 85% of them seen once, and the ten largest clones take 13%. The clonotype comes from a female donor of 60 years or more with stage I lung adenocarcinoma. V usage is TRBV7-2 and J usage is TRBJ2-7; D not certain. This material consisted of peripheral blood, taken before any cancer treatment. CDR3 nucleotides: TGTGCCAGCAGCTTAGCCCATTACGAGCAGTACTTC. It translates to CASSLAHYEQYF.